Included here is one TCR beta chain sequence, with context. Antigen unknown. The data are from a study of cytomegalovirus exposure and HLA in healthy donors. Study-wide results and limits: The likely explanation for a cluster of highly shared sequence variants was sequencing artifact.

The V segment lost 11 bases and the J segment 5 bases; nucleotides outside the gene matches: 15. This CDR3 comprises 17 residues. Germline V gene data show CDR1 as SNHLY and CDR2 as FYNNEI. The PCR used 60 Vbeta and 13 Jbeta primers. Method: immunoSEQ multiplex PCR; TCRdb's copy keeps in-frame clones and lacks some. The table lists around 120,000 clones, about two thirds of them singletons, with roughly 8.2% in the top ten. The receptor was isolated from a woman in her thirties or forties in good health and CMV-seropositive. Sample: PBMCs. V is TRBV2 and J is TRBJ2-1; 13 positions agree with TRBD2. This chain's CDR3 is CAGIRTSGGFVDNEQFF. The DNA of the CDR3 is TGTGCCGGAATACGGACTAGCGGGGGTTTTGTCGACAATGAGCAGTTCTTC.